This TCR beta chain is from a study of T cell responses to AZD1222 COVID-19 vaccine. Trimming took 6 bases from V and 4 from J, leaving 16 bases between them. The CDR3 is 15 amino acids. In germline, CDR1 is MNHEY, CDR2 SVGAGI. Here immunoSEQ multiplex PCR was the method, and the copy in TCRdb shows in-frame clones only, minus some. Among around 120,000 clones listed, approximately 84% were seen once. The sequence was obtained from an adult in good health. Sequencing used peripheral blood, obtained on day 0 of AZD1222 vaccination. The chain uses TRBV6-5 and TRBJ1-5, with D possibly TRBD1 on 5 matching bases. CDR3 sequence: CASSLDSRLNQPQHF. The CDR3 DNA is TGTGCCAGCAGCCTCGACAGCCGGTTGAATCAGCCCCAGCATTTT.